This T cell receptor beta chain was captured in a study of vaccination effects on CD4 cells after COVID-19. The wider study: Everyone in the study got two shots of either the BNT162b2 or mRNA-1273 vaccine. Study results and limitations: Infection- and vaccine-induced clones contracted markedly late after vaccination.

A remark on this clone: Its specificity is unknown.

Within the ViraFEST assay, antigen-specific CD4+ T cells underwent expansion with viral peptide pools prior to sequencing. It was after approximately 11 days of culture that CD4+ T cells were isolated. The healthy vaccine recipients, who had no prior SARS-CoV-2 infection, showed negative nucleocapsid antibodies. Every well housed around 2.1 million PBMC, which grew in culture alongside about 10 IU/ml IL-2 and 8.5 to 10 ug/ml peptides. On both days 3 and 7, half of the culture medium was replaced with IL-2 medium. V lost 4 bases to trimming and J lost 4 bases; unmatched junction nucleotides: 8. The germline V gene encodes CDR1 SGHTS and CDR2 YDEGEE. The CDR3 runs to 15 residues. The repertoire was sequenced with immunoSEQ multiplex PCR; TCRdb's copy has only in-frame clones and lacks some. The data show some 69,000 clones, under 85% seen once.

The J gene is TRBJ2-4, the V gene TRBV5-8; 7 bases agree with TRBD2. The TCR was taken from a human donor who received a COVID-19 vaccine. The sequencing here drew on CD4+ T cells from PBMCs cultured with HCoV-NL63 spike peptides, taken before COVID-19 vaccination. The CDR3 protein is CASSPGGGGKNIQYF. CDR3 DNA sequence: TGTGCCAGCAGCCCCGGCGGGGGAGGAAAAAACATTCAGTACTTC.